The clone carrying this TCR beta chain was observed at least ten times. Its antigen remains unidentified. Amplified TCR beta CDR3 regions came from RNA transcripts. In the first-round RT-PCR of the TCR CDR3, the HTBI primer set was used. TCRdb ran MiXCR on the multiplex PCR reads and lists one entry per CDR3 protein. Among fewer than 350,000 distinct CDR3 sequences, under 25% were seen once, and the ten largest hold around 50%. Across 18 months, stable Graves' hyperthyroidism was marked by no progression to ophthalmopathy. Researchers barred patients who had uncontrolled infection, other autoimmune disease, pregnancy or lactation. PBMCs were collected from an approximately 10 ml volume of fresh peripheral blood. This sample was included in a study of T cells in Graves' hyperthyroidism and ophthalmopathy. Trimming removed 6 bases from V and 4 bases from J; junction bases left unmatched: 5. There are 14 residues in the CDR3.

General study points: Most clonotypes expanded in the thyroid (above 0.001) were also present in blood.

This chain connects TRBV12-3 or TRBV12-4 to TRBJ2-1, with 8 bases matching TRBD1. Sequenced material: blood. The sequence came from a woman aged 45-65 years with Graves' hyperthyroidism. In DNA form, the CDR3 reads TGTGCCAGCAGGGCCCGGACAGGGTACAATGAGCAGTTCTTC. This gives the protein CASRARTGYNEQFF.